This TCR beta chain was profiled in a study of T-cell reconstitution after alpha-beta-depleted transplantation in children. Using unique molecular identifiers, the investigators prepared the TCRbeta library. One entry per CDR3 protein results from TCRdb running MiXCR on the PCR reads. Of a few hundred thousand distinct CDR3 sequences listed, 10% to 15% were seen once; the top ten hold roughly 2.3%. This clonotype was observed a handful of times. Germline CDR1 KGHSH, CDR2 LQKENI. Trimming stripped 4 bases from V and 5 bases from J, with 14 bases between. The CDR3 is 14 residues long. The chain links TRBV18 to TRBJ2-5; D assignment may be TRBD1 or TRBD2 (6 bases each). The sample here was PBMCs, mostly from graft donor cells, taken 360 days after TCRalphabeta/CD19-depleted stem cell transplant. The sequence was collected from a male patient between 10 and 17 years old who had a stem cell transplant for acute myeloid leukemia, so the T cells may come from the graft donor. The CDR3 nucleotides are TGTGCCAGCTCACAGACAGGAGGGAAGGAGACCCAGTACTTC. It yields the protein CASSQTGGKETQYF.